This T cell receptor (beta chain) was sequenced during a study of a mutant IDH1 vaccine in newly diagnosed glioma. As for the study in general: Investigators started vaccination 4-6 weeks after radiotherapy alone, or with temozolomide cycles. Study-level points and caveats: Pseudoprogression apparently tracked independently of changes in top peripheral T cell clonotypes.

Documented time point: week 47, end of study. All doses held 300 ug of mutant IDH1 20-mer peptide, with topical imiquimod. Sequencing was performed with immunoSEQ multiplex PCR; in TCRdb, only in-frame clones are kept and a portion is missing. The repertoire has fewer than 85,000 clones, about 81% of them found once; the top ten carry roughly 5.6%. V gave up 1 base and J gave up 6 bases; unmatched junction bases: 5. Germline CDR1 reads SGHTA; CDR2 reads FQGNSA. The CDR3 has 16 residues. A word on this clone: Antigen unknown.

Source: PBMCs, taken from a glioma patient whose treatment included an IDH1 peptide vaccine. The chain has TRBV7-2 and TRBJ2-3, with 12 bases lining up with TRBD2. This clonotype was obtained from a man aged 35 to 55 with glioma. DNA of the CDR3: TGTGCCAGCAGCTTAGGTCTAGCGGGGGGGCAGGATACGCAGTATTTT. Its protein product is CASSLGLAGGQDTQYF.